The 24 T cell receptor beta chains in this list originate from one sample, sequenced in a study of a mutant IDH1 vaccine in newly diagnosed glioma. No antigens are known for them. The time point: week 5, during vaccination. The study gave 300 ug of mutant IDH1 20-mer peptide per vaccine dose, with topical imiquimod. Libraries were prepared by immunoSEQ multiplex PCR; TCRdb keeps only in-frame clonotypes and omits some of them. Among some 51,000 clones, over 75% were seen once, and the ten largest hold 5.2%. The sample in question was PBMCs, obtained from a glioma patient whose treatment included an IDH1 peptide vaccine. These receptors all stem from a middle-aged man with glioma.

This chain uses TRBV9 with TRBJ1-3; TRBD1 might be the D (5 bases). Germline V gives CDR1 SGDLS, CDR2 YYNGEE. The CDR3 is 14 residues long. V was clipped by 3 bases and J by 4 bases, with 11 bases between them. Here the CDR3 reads CASSARDPGNTIYF. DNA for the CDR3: TGTGCCAGCAGCGCCCGGGACCCAGGAAACACCATATATTTT.

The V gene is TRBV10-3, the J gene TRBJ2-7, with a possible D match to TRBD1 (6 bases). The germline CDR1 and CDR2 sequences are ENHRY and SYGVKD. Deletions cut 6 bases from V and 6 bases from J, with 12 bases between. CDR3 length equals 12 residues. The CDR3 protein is CAIRDGRGEQYF. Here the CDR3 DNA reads TGTGCCATCAGGGATGGCAGGGGCGAGCAGTACTTC.

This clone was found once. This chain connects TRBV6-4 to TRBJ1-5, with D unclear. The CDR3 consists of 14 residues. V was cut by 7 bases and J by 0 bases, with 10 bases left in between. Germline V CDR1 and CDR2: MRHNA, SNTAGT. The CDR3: CASTRGDSNQPQHF. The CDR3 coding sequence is TGTGCCAGCACCCGAGGTGATAGCAATCAGCCCCAGCATTTT.

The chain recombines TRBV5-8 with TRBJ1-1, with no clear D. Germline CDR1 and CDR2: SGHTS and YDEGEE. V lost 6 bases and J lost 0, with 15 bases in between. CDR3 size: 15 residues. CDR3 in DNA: TGTGCCAGCAAAGGTTCCACTTCCATGAACACTGAAGCTTTCTTT. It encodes CASKGSTSMNTEAFF.

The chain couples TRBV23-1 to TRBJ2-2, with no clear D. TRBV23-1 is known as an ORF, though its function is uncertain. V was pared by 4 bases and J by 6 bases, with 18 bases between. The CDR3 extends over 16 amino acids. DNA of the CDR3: TGCGCCAGCAGTCGCGGCAGCAAAAGGGTATCCGGGGAGCTGTTTTTT. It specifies CASSRGSKRVSGELFF.

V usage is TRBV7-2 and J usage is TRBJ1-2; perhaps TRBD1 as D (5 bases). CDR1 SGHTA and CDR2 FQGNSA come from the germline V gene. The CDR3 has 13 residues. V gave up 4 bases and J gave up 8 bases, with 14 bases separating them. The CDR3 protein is CASSSRTFGGYTF. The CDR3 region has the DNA TGTGCCAGCAGCTCTCGGACATTTGGGGGCTACACCTTC.

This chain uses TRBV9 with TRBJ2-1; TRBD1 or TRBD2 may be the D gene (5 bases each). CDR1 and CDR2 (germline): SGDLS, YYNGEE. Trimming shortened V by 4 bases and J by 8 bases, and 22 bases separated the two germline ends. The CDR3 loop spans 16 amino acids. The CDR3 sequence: CASSPGRLGRDDEQFF. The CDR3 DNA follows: TGTGCCAGCAGCCCCGGTCGGTTGGGTCGGGACGATGAGCAGTTCTTC.

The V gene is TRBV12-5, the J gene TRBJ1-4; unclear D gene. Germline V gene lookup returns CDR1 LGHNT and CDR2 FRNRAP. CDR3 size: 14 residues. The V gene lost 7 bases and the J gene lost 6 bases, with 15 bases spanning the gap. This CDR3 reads CASDHSENYEKLFF. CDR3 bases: TGTGCTAGTGACCACAGTGAAAATTATGAAAAACTGTTTTTT.

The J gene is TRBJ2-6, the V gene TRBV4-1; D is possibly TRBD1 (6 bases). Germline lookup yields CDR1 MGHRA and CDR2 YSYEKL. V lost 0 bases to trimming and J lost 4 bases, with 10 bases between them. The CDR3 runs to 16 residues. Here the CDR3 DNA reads TGCGCCAGCAGCCAAGAAGGGGGTTCAGGGGCCAACGTCCTGACTTTC. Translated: CASSQEGGSGANVLTF.

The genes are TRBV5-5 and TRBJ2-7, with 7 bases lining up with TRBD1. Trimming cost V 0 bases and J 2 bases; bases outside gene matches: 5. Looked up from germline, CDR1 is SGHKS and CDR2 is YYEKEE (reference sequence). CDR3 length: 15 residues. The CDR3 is CASSLATGDPYEQYF. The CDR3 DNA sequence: TGTGCCAGCAGCTTGGCCACAGGGGACCCCTACGAGCAGTACTTC.

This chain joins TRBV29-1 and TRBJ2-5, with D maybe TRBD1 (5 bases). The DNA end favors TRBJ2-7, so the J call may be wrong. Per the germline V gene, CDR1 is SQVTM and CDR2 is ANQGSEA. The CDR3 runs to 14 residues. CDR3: CSVVKGLSSYEQYF. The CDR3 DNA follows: TGCAGCGTTGTGAAGGGGCTGAGCTCCTACGAGCAGTACTTC.

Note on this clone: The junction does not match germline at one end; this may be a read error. Here the CDR3 reads CASTRDKVFYF. The CDR3 DNA is TGTGCCAGCACCCGAGACAAGGTGTTTTACTTT. This sequence joins TRBV6-5 and TRBJ1-6, with D uncertain. Germline CDR1 and CDR2: MNHEY and SVGAGI. The CDR3 extends over 11 amino acids.

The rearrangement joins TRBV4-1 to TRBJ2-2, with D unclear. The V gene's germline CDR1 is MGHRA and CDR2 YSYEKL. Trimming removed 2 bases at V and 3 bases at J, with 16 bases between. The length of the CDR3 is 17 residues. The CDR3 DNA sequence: TGCGCCAGCAGCCAAATAAACATGGGGATCGACACCGGGGAGCTGTTTTTT. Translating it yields CASSQINMGIDTGELFF.

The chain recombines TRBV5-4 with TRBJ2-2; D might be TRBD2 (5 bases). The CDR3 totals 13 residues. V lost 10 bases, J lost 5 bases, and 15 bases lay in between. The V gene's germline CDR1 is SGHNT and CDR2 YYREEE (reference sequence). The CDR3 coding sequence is TGTGCCGCACATAACAGAGGGACCGGGGAGCTGTTTTTT. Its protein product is CAAHNRGTGELFF.

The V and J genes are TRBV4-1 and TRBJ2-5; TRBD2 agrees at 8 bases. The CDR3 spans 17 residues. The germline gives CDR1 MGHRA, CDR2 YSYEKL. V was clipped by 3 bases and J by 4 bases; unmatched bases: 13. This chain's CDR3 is CASSQQGSGDPRETQYF. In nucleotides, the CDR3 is TGCGCCAGCAGCCAGCAGGGTAGCGGGGACCCCCGAGAGACCCAGTACTTC.

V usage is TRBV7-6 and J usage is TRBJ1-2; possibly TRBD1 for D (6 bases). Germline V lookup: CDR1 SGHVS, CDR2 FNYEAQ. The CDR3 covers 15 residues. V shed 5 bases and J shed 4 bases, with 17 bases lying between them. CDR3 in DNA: TGTGCCAGCAGCCCCACGGCAGCAGGGGTCTATGGCTACACCTTC. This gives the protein CASSPTAAGVYGYTF.

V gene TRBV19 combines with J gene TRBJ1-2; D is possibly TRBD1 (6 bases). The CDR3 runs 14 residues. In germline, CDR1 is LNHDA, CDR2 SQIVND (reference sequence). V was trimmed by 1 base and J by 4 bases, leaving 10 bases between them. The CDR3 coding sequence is TGTGCCAGTAGTATAGGGCAGGGGACCTATGGCTACACCTTC. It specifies CASSIGQGTYGYTF.

In DNA form, the CDR3 reads TGTGCCAGCAGTGAAGGCAGTACCAATCAGCCCCAGCATTTT. The encoded protein is CASSEGSTNQPQHF. The rearrangement links TRBV25-1 to TRBJ1-5, with unresolved D. The CDR3 contains 14 residues. V lost 2 bases and J lost 3, with 8 bases in between. CDR1 is MGHDK and CDR2 is SYGVNS in the germline V gene.

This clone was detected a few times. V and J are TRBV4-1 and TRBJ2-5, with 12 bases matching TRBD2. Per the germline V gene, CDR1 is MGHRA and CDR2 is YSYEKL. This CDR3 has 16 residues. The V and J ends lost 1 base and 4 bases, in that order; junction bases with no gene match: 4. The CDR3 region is CASSQVPSGGGETQYF. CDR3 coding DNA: TGCGCCAGCAGCCAAGTCCCTAGCGGGGGGGGAGAGACCCAGTACTTC.

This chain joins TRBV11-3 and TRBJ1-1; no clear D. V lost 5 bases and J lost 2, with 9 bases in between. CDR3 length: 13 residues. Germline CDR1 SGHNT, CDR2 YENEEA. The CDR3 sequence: CASSPPGNTEAFF. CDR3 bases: TGTGCCAGCAGCCCTCCGGGCAACACTGAAGCTTTCTTT.

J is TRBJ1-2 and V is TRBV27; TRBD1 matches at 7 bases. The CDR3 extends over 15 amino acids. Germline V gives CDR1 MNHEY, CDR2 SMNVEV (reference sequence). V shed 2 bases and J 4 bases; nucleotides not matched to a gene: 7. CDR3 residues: CASSLDRAGGYGYTF. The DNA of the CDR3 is TGTGCCAGCAGTTTAGATCGGGCAGGGGGCTATGGCTACACCTTC.

In DNA, the CDR3 is TGTGCCAGCAGACGACAGGGTCAGCCCCAGCATTTT. Protein sequence: CASRRQGQPQHF. J is TRBJ1-5 and V is TRBV6-6, with TRBD1 matching over 7 bases. CDR1 is MNHNY and CDR2 is SVGAGI in the germline V gene (reference sequence). The CDR3 is 12 amino acids. V shed 6 bases and J 6 bases; nucleotides not matched to a gene: 2.

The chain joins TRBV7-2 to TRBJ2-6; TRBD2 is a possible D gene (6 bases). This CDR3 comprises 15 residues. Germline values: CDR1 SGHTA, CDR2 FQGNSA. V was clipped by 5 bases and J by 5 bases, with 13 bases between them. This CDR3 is CASSPGLLRANVLTF. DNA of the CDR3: TGTGCCAGCAGCCCGGGACTGCTCCGGGCCAACGTCCTGACTTTC.

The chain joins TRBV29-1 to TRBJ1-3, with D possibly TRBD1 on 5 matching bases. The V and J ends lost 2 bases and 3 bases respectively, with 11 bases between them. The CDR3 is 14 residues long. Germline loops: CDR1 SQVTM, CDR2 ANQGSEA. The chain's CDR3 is CSVELTERGNTIYF. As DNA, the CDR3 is TGCAGCGTTGAATTGACAGAACGTGGAAACACCATATATTTT.